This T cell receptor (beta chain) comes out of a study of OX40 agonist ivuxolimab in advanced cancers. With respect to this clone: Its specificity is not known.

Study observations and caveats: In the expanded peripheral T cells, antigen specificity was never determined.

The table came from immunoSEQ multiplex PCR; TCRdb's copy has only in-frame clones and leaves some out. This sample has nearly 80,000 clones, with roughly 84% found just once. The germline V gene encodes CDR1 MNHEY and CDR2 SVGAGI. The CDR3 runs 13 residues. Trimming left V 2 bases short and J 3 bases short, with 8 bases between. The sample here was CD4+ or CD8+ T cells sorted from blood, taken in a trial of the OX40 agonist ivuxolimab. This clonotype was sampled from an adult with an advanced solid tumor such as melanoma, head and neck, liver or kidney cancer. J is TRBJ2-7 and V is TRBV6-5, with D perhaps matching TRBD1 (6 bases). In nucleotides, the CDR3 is TGTGCCAGCAGTTACCCGGACAGCTACGAGCAGTACTTC. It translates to CASSYPDSYEQYF.